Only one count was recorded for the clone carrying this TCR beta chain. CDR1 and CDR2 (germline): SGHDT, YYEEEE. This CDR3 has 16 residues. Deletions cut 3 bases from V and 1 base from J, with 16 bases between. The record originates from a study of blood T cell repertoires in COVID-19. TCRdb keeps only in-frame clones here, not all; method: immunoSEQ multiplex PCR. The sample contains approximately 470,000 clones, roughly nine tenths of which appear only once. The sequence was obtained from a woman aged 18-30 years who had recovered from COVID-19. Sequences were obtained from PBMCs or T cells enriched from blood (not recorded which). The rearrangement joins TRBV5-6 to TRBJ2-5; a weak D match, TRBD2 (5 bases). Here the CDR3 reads CASSYEGRRRQETQYF. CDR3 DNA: TGTGCCAGCAGCTACGAGGGTAGACGGCGCCAAGAGACCCAGTACTTC. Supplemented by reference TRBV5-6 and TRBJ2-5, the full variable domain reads DAGVTQSPTHLIKTRGQQVTLRCSPKSGHDTVSWYQQALGQGPQFIFQYYEEEERQRGNFPDRFSGHQFPNYSSELNVNALLLGDSALYLCASSYEGRRRQETQYFGPGTRLLVL.